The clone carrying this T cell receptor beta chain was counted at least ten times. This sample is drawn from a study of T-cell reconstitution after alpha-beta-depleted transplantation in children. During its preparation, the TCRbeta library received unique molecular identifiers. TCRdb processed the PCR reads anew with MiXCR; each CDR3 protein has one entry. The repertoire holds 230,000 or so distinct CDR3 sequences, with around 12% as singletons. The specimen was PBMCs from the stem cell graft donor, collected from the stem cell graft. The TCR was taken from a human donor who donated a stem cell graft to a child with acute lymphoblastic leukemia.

Here the CDR3 reads CASSGGQISATNEKLFF. The CDR3 DNA reads TGTGCCAGCAGCGGGGGACAGATTTCTGCAACTAATGAAAAACTGTTTTTT. This chain uses TRBV3-1 with TRBJ1-4; 7 nucleotides agree with TRBD1. CDR1 is LGHDT and CDR2 is YNNKEL in the germline V gene (reference sequence). V was clipped by 5 bases and J by 0 bases; unmatched bases: 9. The CDR3 is 17 residues long.